The entry that follows covers one T cell receptor beta chain sequence. The data were obtained in a study of technical replicates of blood from a handful of donors. V shed 5 bases and J shed 5 bases, with 6 bases lying between them. Germline V gene sequence: CDR1 MNHEY, CDR2 SVGAGI. The CDR3 contains 11 residues. Profiling relied on immunoSEQ multiplex PCR, and the TCRdb table lists in-frame clones only, not all of them. The sample records over 60,000 clones, 93% being singletons. The specimen sequenced was T cells isolated from PBMCs. This sequence originates from a human donor in good health. The rearrangement joins TRBV6-5 to TRBJ2-5, with TRBD2 as a possible D gene (6 bases). The CDR3 region is CASSRGETQYF. CDR3 DNA: TGTGCCAGCAGTCGGGGGGAGACCCAGTACTTC.